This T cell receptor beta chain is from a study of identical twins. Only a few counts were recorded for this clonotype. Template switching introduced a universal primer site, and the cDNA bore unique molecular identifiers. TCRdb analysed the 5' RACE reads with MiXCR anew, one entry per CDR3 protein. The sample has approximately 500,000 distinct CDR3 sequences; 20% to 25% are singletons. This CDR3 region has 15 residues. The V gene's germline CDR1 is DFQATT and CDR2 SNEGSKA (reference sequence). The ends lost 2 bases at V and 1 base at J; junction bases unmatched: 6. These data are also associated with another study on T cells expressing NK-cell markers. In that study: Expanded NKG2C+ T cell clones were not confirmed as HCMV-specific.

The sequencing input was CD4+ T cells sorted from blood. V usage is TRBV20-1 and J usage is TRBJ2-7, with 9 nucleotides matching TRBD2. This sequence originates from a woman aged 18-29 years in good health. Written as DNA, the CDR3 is TGCAGTGCTAGAAGACTAGCGGAGAGTTCCTACGAGCAGTACTTC. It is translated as CSARRLAESSYEQYF.